The rows below give T cell receptor beta chains drawn from one sample of a study of T-cell reconstitution after alpha-beta-depleted transplantation in children. Via MiXCR, TCRdb re-called the PCR reads, giving one row per CDR3 protein. The top ten hold less than 2.5% of the sample, which has 330,000 or so distinct CDR3 sequences, around a tenth seen once. The specimen was PBMCs from the stem cell graft donor, collected from the stem cell graft. These receptor sequences come from a human donor who donated a stem cell graft to a child with acute lymphoblastic leukemia. Both conserved end residues are part of each CDR3. Fields, in order: CDR3 DNA, CDR3 protein, D gene, V gene, J gene, clone size. D genes are given only for firm matches. Clone sizes are given selectively: once, few, many, or a class where the clone is expanded.

CDR3nt: TGTGCCAGCAGCTTTGGACCGGGACAGGGACTAAATGAGCAGTTCTTC
CDR3aa: CASSFGPGQGLNEQFF
d_gene: TRBD1
v_gene: TRBV9
j_gene: TRBJ2-1
abundance: few

CDR3nt: TGTGCCAGCAGCCCCGGGCAGGGGAGGATGGACGAGCAGTACTTC
CDR3aa: CASSPGQGRMDEQYF
d_gene: NA
v_gene: TRBV7-9
j_gene: TRBJ2-7
abundance: NA

CDR3nt: TGTGCCAGCAAAATGGACAGATCCTACGAGCAGTACTTC
CDR3aa: CASKMDRSYEQYF
d_gene: NA
v_gene: TRBV12-3/TRBV12-4
j_gene: TRBJ2-7
abundance: few

CDR3nt: TGCAGTGCTAGAGTTCCCGGGACTAGTGGTTTGGGTGAGCAGTTCTTC
CDR3aa: CSARVPGTSGLGEQFF
d_gene: TRBD2
v_gene: TRBV20-1
j_gene: TRBJ2-1
abundance: few

CDR3nt: TGCGCCAGCAGCCAAGATGGTGCGCGGGACACCCAAAATGAGCAGTTCTTC
CDR3aa: CASSQDGARDTQNEQFF
d_gene: NA
v_gene: TRBV4-1
j_gene: TRBJ2-1
abundance: many

CDR3nt: TGTGCCAGCAGTTTTGGGGGAGCTGGAAATGAGCAGTTCTTC
CDR3aa: CASSFGGAGNEQFF
d_gene: NA
v_gene: TRBV12-3/TRBV12-4
j_gene: TRBJ2-1
abundance: many

CDR3nt: TGCAGTGCTAACGGGTGGGGACACGGACGAGAGACCCAGTACTTC
CDR3aa: CSANGWGHGRETQYF
d_gene: NA
v_gene: TRBV20-1
j_gene: TRBJ2-5
abundance: NA

CDR3nt: TGTGCCAGCAGCTCAATCGGCTACAATGAGCAGTTCTTC
CDR3aa: CASSSIGYNEQFF
d_gene: NA
v_gene: TRBV7-2
j_gene: TRBJ2-1
abundance: few

CDR3nt: TGCAGCGTTGAAGATTACACTAGCGGGATGGGCTTTGAGCAGTTCTTC
CDR3aa: CSVEDYTSGMGFEQFF
d_gene: TRBD2
v_gene: TRBV29-1
j_gene: TRBJ2-1
abundance: few

CDR3nt: TGCAGCGTCACAGGGGTGGTTGAGGAGACCCAGTACTTC
CDR3aa: CSVTGVVEETQYF
d_gene: TRBD1
v_gene: TRBV29-1
j_gene: TRBJ2-5
abundance: few

CDR3nt: TGCGCCAGCAGCCACCCGGGACTGCTCAGCGAGCAGTTCTTC
CDR3aa: CASSHPGLLSEQFF
d_gene: NA
v_gene: TRBV4-3
j_gene: TRBJ2-1
abundance: few

CDR3nt: TGTGCCAGCAGTGATGCCGGGACTAGCGGAGAGCAGTTCTTC
CDR3aa: CASSDAGTSGEQFF
d_gene: TRBD2
v_gene: TRBV25-1
j_gene: TRBJ2-1
abundance: NA

CDR3nt: TGTGCCAGCAGCTTAGGAAGGACAGGGGGGCAAGAGACCCAGTACTTC
CDR3aa: CASSLGRTGGQETQYF
d_gene: TRBD1
v_gene: TRBV7-2
j_gene: TRBJ2-5
abundance: NA

CDR3nt: TGTGCCAGCAGTGAGACAGGGCCGGCCGGCAATGAGCAGTTCTTC
CDR3aa: CASSETGPAGNEQFF
d_gene: TRBD1
v_gene: TRBV27
j_gene: TRBJ2-1
abundance: NA

CDR3nt: TGCGCCAGCAGCCAAGAGTTCGGCCCCCTTTCGGGAGCCTACAATGAGCAGTTCTTC
CDR3aa: CASSQEFGPLSGAYNEQFF
d_gene: NA
v_gene: TRBV4-3
j_gene: TRBJ2-1
abundance: many

CDR3nt: TGCAGTGCTAACCCCCTGGGGTATGGCTACACCTTC
CDR3aa: CSANPLGYGYTF
d_gene: NA
v_gene: TRBV20-1
j_gene: TRBJ1-2
abundance: many

CDR3nt: TGTGCCAGTACCTTCTGGGGGTCACCCCTCCACTTT
CDR3aa: CASTFWGSPLHF
d_gene: NA
v_gene: TRBV6-2/TRBV6-3
j_gene: TRBJ1-6
abundance: few

CDR3nt: TGCAGCGTCATAGGACACGGGACTAGCTATAGGAGGGGTGAGCAGTTCTTC
CDR3aa: CSVIGHGTSYRRGEQFF
d_gene: TRBD2
v_gene: TRBV29-1
j_gene: TRBJ2-1
abundance: few

CDR3nt: TGTGCCAGTTTGCGAGGGGGGGGTTCCACCGGGGAGCTGTTTTTT
CDR3aa: CASLRGGGSTGELFF
d_gene: NA
v_gene: TRBV12-3/TRBV12-4
j_gene: TRBJ2-2
abundance: many

CDR3nt: TGCAGTGCTAGCCCCGGGTCCTCAAACCTCCAAGAGACCCAGTACTTC
CDR3aa: CSASPGSSNLQETQYF
d_gene: NA
v_gene: TRBV20-1
j_gene: TRBJ2-5
abundance: few

CDR3nt: TGCGCCAGCAGCCAAGTCCTAGCGGGAGGAAGGGGGGATACGCAGTATTTT
CDR3aa: CASSQVLAGGRGDTQYF
d_gene: TRBD2
v_gene: TRBV4-1
j_gene: TRBJ2-3
abundance: few

CDR3nt: TGCGCCAGCAGCCCAGGGGACGGGTCCTACAATGAGCAGTTCTTC
CDR3aa: CASSPGDGSYNEQFF
d_gene: NA
v_gene: TRBV5-1
j_gene: TRBJ2-1
abundance: NA

CDR3nt: TGCAGTGCTGCCTGGGAGTACACAGATACGCAGTATTTT
CDR3aa: CSAAWEYTDTQYF
d_gene: NA
v_gene: TRBV20-1
j_gene: TRBJ2-3
abundance: many

CDR3nt: TGTGCCGCCAGCCAGAGCGGGAGCGGGACAGATACGCAGTATTTT
CDR3aa: CAASQSGSGTDTQYF
d_gene: TRBD2
v_gene: TRBV25-1
j_gene: TRBJ2-3
abundance: NA

CDR3nt: TGTGCCAGTACCACCAGGTGGCCAAACAATGAGCAGTTCTTC
CDR3aa: CASTTRWPNNEQFF
d_gene: NA
v_gene: TRBV19
j_gene: TRBJ2-1
abundance: many

CDR3nt: TGTGCCAGCAACCCTAGCGGGAACTCCTACGAGCAGTACTTC
CDR3aa: CASNPSGNSYEQYF
d_gene: TRBD2
v_gene: TRBV12-3/TRBV12-4
j_gene: TRBJ2-7
abundance: NA

CDR3nt: TGTGCCAGCAGCGTTGGACAGGGCTATAATTCACCCCTCCACTTT
CDR3aa: CASSVGQGYNSPLHF
d_gene: TRBD1
v_gene: TRBV7-9
j_gene: TRBJ1-6
abundance: many

CDR3nt: TGTGCCAGCAGCCAGGGTTCGACGGAGACCCAGTACTTC
CDR3aa: CASSQGSTETQYF
d_gene: NA
v_gene: TRBV3-1
j_gene: TRBJ2-5
abundance: few

CDR3nt: TGTGCCACCAAGAATAGCGGGAGCTCTACCGGGGAGCTGTTTTTT
CDR3aa: CATKNSGSSTGELFF
d_gene: TRBD2
v_gene: TRBV10-3
j_gene: TRBJ2-2
abundance: few

CDR3nt: TGTGCCAGCAGCCAAGTGCTAGCGGGACATACGCAGTATTTT
CDR3aa: CASSQVLAGHTQYF
d_gene: TRBD2
v_gene: TRBV3-1
j_gene: TRBJ2-3
abundance: NA

CDR3nt: TGCGCCAGCAGCCCGGGACTGTATACGCAGTATTTT
CDR3aa: CASSPGLYTQYF
d_gene: NA
v_gene: TRBV5-1
j_gene: TRBJ2-3
abundance: NA

CDR3nt: TGTGCCAGCAGTTTAGTGGCCTACAATGAGCAGTTCTTC
CDR3aa: CASSLVAYNEQFF
d_gene: NA
v_gene: TRBV12-3/TRBV12-4
j_gene: TRBJ2-1
abundance: many

CDR3nt: TGCGCCAGCAGCTTGGACGGGACTAGCGGGAGAAAGTTCGCAGATACGCAGTATTTT
CDR3aa: CASSLDGTSGRKFADTQYF
d_gene: TRBD2
v_gene: TRBV5-1
j_gene: TRBJ2-3
abundance: few

CDR3nt: TGCAGTGCTAGTACGCTAGCGGTGTTTGGTGAGCAGTTCTTC
CDR3aa: CSASTLAVFGEQFF
d_gene: TRBD2
v_gene: TRBV20-1
j_gene: TRBJ2-1
abundance: few

CDR3nt: TGCAGTGCTCGGGGACACAGGGGTGTCAATGAAAAACTGTTTTTT
CDR3aa: CSARGHRGVNEKLFF
d_gene: TRBD1
v_gene: TRBV20-1
j_gene: TRBJ1-4
abundance: few

CDR3nt: TGCGCCAGCAGACCGGGAGCCGCCCCAGAGACCCAGTACTTC
CDR3aa: CASRPGAAPETQYF
d_gene: NA
v_gene: TRBV5-1
j_gene: TRBJ2-5
abundance: few

CDR3nt: TGTGCCAGCAGGTCCGACTATTACAATGAGCAGTTCTTC
CDR3aa: CASRSDYYNEQFF
d_gene: NA
v_gene: TRBV28
j_gene: TRBJ2-1
abundance: many

CDR3nt: TGCAGTGCTAGATGGGGGGAGACTAGCAATCAGCCCCAGCATTTT
CDR3aa: CSARWGETSNQPQHF
d_gene: NA
v_gene: TRBV20-1
j_gene: TRBJ1-5
abundance: few

CDR3nt: TGTGCCAGCTGTTCCGACCCACCAGGCGGGTACGAGCAGTACTTC
CDR3aa: CASCSDPPGGYEQYF
d_gene: NA
v_gene: TRBV3-1
j_gene: TRBJ2-7
abundance: NA

CDR3nt: TGCGCCAGCAGCTTGATAGGGGCAGTGGAGACCCAGTACTTC
CDR3aa: CASSLIGAVETQYF
d_gene: NA
v_gene: TRBV5-1
j_gene: TRBJ2-5
abundance: few

CDR3nt: TGTGCCAGCACCAGACTAGCGGGCGGGGAGACCCAGTACTTC
CDR3aa: CASTRLAGGETQYF
d_gene: TRBD2
v_gene: TRBV7-6
j_gene: TRBJ2-5
abundance: many

CDR3nt: TGCGCCAGCAGCCAAGGGCGGCCCTCTAGCACAGATACGCAGTATTTT
CDR3aa: CASSQGRPSSTDTQYF
d_gene: NA
v_gene: TRBV4-1
j_gene: TRBJ2-3
abundance: many

CDR3nt: TGTGCCACCAGCAGCCTACCAGGTCAGCCCCAGCATTTT
CDR3aa: CATSSLPGQPQHF
d_gene: NA
v_gene: TRBV15
j_gene: TRBJ1-5
abundance: many

CDR3nt: TGTGCCAGCAGCTTCCAGGACAGGGCATACAATGAGCAGTTCTTC
CDR3aa: CASSFQDRAYNEQFF
d_gene: TRBD1
v_gene: TRBV9
j_gene: TRBJ2-1
abundance: many

CDR3nt: TGTGCCAGCAGCTGGGACAGGGTGGGCGAGCAGTACTTC
CDR3aa: CASSWDRVGEQYF
d_gene: TRBD1
v_gene: TRBV5-5
j_gene: TRBJ2-7
abundance: NA

CDR3nt: TGTGCCAGCAGCTTAGACCCGGACAGGGGAGACTATGGCTACACCTTC
CDR3aa: CASSLDPDRGDYGYTF
d_gene: TRBD1
v_gene: TRBV11-2
j_gene: TRBJ1-2
abundance: NA

CDR3nt: TGCAGCGTGGGACAGGGGAATGGAAACACCATATATTTT
CDR3aa: CSVGQGNGNTIYF
d_gene: TRBD1
v_gene: TRBV29-1
j_gene: TRBJ1-3
abundance: NA

CDR3nt: TGCGCCAGCAGCCAACCTAGCGGGGCCGAGCAGTACTTC
CDR3aa: CASSQPSGAEQYF
d_gene: TRBD2
v_gene: TRBV4-1
j_gene: TRBJ2-7
abundance: many

CDR3nt: TGCGCCAGCAGCTTGGGCAGGGGATATGAGCAGTTCTTC
CDR3aa: CASSLGRGYEQFF
d_gene: NA
v_gene: TRBV5-1
j_gene: TRBJ2-1
abundance: few

CDR3nt: TGCGCCAGCAGCTTTAACAGGGGGACTAACTATGGCTACACCTTC
CDR3aa: CASSFNRGTNYGYTF
d_gene: TRBD1
v_gene: TRBV5-1
j_gene: TRBJ1-2
abundance: few

CDR3nt: TGTGCCAGCAGTCTAAGGGTAGGATTAACTGAAGCTTTCTTT
CDR3aa: CASSLRVGLTEAFF
d_gene: NA
v_gene: TRBV12-3/TRBV12-4
j_gene: TRBJ1-1
abundance: NA

CDR3nt: TGTGCCAGCAGCTCACCATCGACAGGCCAAGAGACCCAGTACTTC
CDR3aa: CASSSPSTGQETQYF
d_gene: NA
v_gene: TRBV9
j_gene: TRBJ2-5
abundance: NA

CDR3nt: TGTGCCACCAGCAGGGGACGGGATCCCATAATAGAGCAGTTCTTC
CDR3aa: CATSRGRDPIIEQFF
d_gene: NA
v_gene: TRBV15
j_gene: TRBJ2-1
abundance: few